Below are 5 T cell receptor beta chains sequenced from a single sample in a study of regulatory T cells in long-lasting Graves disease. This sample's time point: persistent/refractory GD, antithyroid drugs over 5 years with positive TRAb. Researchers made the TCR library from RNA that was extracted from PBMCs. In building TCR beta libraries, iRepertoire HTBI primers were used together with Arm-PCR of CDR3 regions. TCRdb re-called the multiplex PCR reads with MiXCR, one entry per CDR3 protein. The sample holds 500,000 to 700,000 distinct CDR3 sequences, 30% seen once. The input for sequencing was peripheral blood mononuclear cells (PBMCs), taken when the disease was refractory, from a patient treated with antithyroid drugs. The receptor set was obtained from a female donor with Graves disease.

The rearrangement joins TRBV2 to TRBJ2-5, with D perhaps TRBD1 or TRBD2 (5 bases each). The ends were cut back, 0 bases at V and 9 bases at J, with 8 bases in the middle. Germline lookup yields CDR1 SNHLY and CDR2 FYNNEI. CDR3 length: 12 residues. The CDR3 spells CASSEAGVAQYF. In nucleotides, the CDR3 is TGTGCCAGCAGTGAAGCGGGGGTGGCCCAGTACTTC.

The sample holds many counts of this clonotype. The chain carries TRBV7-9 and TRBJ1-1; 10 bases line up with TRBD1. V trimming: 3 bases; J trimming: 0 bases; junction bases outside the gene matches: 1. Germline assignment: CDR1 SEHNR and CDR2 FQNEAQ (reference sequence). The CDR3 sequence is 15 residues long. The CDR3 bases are TGTGCCAGCAGCTTGGGGACAGGGGTGAACACTGAAGCTTTCTTT. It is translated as CASSLGTGVNTEAFF.

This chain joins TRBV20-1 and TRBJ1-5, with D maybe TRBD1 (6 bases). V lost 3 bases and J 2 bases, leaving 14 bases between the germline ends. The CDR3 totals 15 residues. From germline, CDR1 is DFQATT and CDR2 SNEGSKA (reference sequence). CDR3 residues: CSASFGGAGNQPQHF. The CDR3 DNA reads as TGCAGTGCTAGCTTCGGGGGCGCAGGCAATCAGCCCCAGCATTTT.

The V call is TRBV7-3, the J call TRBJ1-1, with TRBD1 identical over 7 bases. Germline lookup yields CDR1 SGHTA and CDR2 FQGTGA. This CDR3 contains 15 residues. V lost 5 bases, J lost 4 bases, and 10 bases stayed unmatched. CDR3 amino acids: CASSVARQGPTEAFF. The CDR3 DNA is TGTGCCAGCAGCGTAGCTCGACAGGGACCCACTGAAGCTTTCTTT. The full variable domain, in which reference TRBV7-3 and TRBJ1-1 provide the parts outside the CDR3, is GAGVSQTPSNKVTEKGKYVELRCDPISGHTALYWYRQSLGQGPEFLIYFQGTGAADDSGLPNDRFFAVRPEGSVSTLKIQRTERGDSAVYLCASSVARQGPTEAFFGQGTRLTVV.

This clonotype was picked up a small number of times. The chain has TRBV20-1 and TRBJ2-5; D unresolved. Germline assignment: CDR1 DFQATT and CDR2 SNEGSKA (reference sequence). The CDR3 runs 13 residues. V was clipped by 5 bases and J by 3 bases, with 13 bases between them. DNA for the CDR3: TGCAGTGCTTCACTAAGTGGGGAAGAGACCCAGTACTTC. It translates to CSASLSGEETQYF.